This entry lists 21 T cell receptor beta chains sequenced from one sample in a study of CD8 T cells in Susac syndrome. RNA in amounts of roughly 0.5 to 1 ug was reverse transcribed with random hexamers. TCRdb reprocessed the immunoSEQ multiplex PCR reads with MiXCR, giving one entry per CDR3 protein. The repertoire includes 120,000 to 150,000 distinct CDR3 sequences, approximately 94% of them detected once, and 0.075% to 0.09% sits in the top ten. The material sequenced was CD4+ T cells from PBMCs. Source of these receptors: a human donor in good health.

This clonotype was counted a single time. The chain employs TRBV6-5 and TRBJ2-1, with TRBD2 matching 12 bases. Germline loops: CDR1 MNHEY, CDR2 SVGAGI. The trim removed 0 bases at V and 10 bases at J, leaving 16 bases unmatched. The CDR3 is made up of 19 amino acids. The CDR3 protein is CASSYSTGVETSGGLEQFF. The CDR3 region has the DNA TGTGCCAGCAGTTACTCGACAGGGGTCGAGACTAGCGGGGGCCTGGAGCAGTTCTTC.

The chain couples TRBV7-9 to TRBJ1-1, with D possibly matching TRBD1 (5 bases). V dropped 3 bases and J dropped 3 bases, with 8 bases sitting between them. This CDR3 region has 13 residues. In germline, CDR1 is SEHNR, CDR2 FQNEAQ (reference sequence). CDR3 protein: CASSLMGDTEAFF. DNA of the CDR3: TGTGCCAGCAGCTTGATGGGGGACACTGAAGCTTTCTTT.

In its sample, this clonotype was seen a few times. The V call is TRBV20-1, the J call TRBJ2-7; 9 bases line up with TRBD2. Per the germline V gene, CDR1 is DFQATT and CDR2 is SNEGSKA (reference sequence). V dropped 6 bases and J dropped 1; count of bases not matched to a gene: 4. The CDR3 is 13 amino acids. The CDR3 DNA is TGCAGTGCCGGAGCGGGAGGTTCCTACGAGCAGTACTTC. Residues: CSAGAGGSYEQYF.

This clonotype was counted between two and nine times. The V and J genes are TRBV6-5 and TRBJ2-1; maybe TRBD1 (5 bases). The end of the DNA aligns better with TRBJ2-7, so the J call may be wrong. Germline-derived CDR1 and CDR2 are MNHEY and SVGAGI. The CDR3 contains 16 residues. CDR3 coding DNA: TGTGCCAGCAGTTGGGGCGCCGGGCTGCTGTACAATGAGCAGTACTTC. This encodes CASSWGAGLLYNEQYF.

V is TRBV10-3 and J is TRBJ2-5; D assignment may be TRBD1 or TRBD2 (6 bases each). Germline assignment: CDR1 ENHRY and CDR2 SYGVKD. The V gene lost 5 bases and the J gene lost 4 bases, with 11 bases spanning the gap. This CDR3 has 13 amino acids. The CDR3 DNA is TGTGCCATCAGTCAGGGGAGGTTAGAGACCCAGTACTTC. The encoded protein is CAISQGRLETQYF.

The chain recombines TRBV9 with TRBJ1-1; D is perhaps TRBD1 (6 bases). Per germline, CDR1 SGDLS and CDR2 YYNGEE. Trimming took off 6 bases at V and 1 base at J, with 13 bases between the two ends. This CDR3 region has 14 residues. CDR3 bases: TGTGCCAGCACGAGGGGGGCGAGGAACACTGAAGCTTTCTTT. It translates to CASTRGARNTEAFF.

The chain uses TRBV20-1 and TRBJ2-3; D perhaps matches TRBD1 (6 bases). Looked up from germline, CDR1 is DFQATT and CDR2 is SNEGSKA (reference sequence). This CDR3 contains 15 residues. Trimming cost V 2 bases and J 1 base, with 13 bases left between them. The CDR3 DNA reads as TGCAGTGCTAGACCGTCAGGGGATCGCACAGATACGCAGTATTTT. This codes for CSARPSGDRTDTQYF.

The chain links TRBV5-1 to TRBJ2-3; 14 nucleotides match TRBD2. This CDR3 region has 20 residues. Germline assignment: CDR1 SGHRS and CDR2 YFSETQ. V dropped 4 bases and J dropped 2; count of bases not matched to a gene: 15. The CDR3 is CASSHWTSGGTRPLTDTQYF. DNA for the CDR3: TGCGCCAGCAGCCATTGGACTAGCGGGGGGACCCGACCCCTCACAGATACGCAGTATTTT. Based on the CDR3 plus reference TRBV5-1 and TRBJ2-3, the full variable domain is KAGVTQTPRYLIKTRGQQVTLSCSPISGHRSVSWYQQTPGQGLQFLFEYFSETQRNKGNFPGRFSGRQFSNSRSEMNVSTLELGDSALYLCASSHWTSGGTRPLTDTQYFGPGTRLTVL.

V is TRBV20-1 and J is TRBJ2-3, with TRBD2 matching 8 bases. CDR1 and CDR2 from the germline V gene are DFQATT and SNEGSKA (reference sequence). J lost 3 bases, V lost 3 bases, and 2 bases had no gene match. This CDR3 is 13 amino acids long. The CDR3 coding sequence is TGCAGTGCTAGCGAGCGGGAGACAGATACGCAGTATTTT. This gives the protein CSASERETDTQYF.

The chain employs TRBV7-8 and TRBJ2-1; D is possibly TRBD2 (5 bases). The CDR3 consists of 12 residues. The V end was cut by 1 base, the J end by 13 bases, with 11 bases between. CDR1 and CDR2 from the germline V gene are SGHVS and FQNEAQ. CDR3 nucleotide sequence: TGTGCCAGCAGCTTAGTTCTCCGGGGACAGTTCTTC. Amino acid sequence: CASSLVLRGQFF.

This sequence joins TRBV18 and TRBJ2-7; 7 bases line up with TRBD1. The junction had 9 bases not matched to a gene; V was cut back by 6 bases and J by 1 base. Germline CDR1 KGHSH, CDR2 LQKENI. The CDR3 is made up of 15 amino acids. CDR3 sequence: CASSSRGKGSYEQYF. The CDR3 bases are TGTGCCAGCTCGTCCAGGGGGAAAGGTTCCTACGAGCAGTACTTC.

The chain combines TRBV6-1 with TRBJ2-6; D is undetermined. The CDR3 spans 16 residues. From germline, CDR1 is MNHNS and CDR2 SASEGT. V was pared by 3 bases and J by 2 bases, with 11 bases between. The CDR3 DNA is TGTGCCAGCAGTGATCAGGATCGGACTGGGGCCAACGTCCTGACTTTC. It translates to CASSDQDRTGANVLTF.

The chain links TRBV5-1 to TRBJ2-2; D gene uncertain. CDR1 and CDR2 from the germline V gene are SGHRS and YFSETQ. This CDR3 contains 15 residues. V was cut by 4 bases and J by 0 bases, with 10 bases left in between. CDR3 sequence (DNA): TGCGCCAGCAGCGTCGTAAGCGCGAACACCGGGGAGCTGTTTTTT. The encoded protein is CASSVVSANTGELFF.

This sequence joins TRBV30 and TRBJ1-2; TRBD1 is a possible D gene (6 bases). The germline V and J ends were trimmed by 4 bases and 5 bases, with 17 bases remaining between them. This CDR3 comprises 14 residues. Germline V CDR1 and CDR2: GTSNPN, SVGIG (reference sequence). The CDR3, as DNA: TGTGCCTGGACAGGGGACCAAATCTGGTATGGCTACACCTTC. Its protein is CAWTGDQIWYGYTF.

In this sample, this clonotype turned up once. V gene TRBV28 combines with J gene TRBJ1-1; D not resolved. CDR3 size: 13 residues. Germline loops: CDR1 MDHEN, CDR2 SYDVKM. Trimming pared 7 bases from V and 2 bases from J, leaving 11 bases between. The CDR3 nucleotides are TGTGCCAGCACCGTCGGCCAAAACACTGAAGCTTTCTTT. It yields the protein CASTVGQNTEAFF.

The V and J genes are TRBV11-2 and TRBJ1-1; 8 positions agree with TRBD1. The CDR3 covers 15 residues. The V and J ends lost 2 bases and 8 bases, in that order; junction bases with no gene match: 10. Germline V gene lookup returns CDR1 SGHAT and CDR2 FQNNGV. The CDR3 DNA reads as TGTGCCAGCAGCTTAACAACTACAGGGGGGATCGAAGCTTTCTTT. This translates into CASSLTTTGGIEAFF.

The chain combines TRBV6-6 with TRBJ2-3; 7 nucleotides agree with TRBD2. CDR1 and CDR2 from the germline V gene are MNHNY and SVGAGI (reference sequence). This CDR3 comprises 14 residues. The V segment lost 6 bases and the J segment 0 bases; nucleotides outside the gene matches: 3. CDR3 in amino acids: CASRFSGSTDTQYF. Here the CDR3 DNA reads TGTGCCAGCAGGTTTAGCGGGAGCACAGATACGCAGTATTTT.

The chain combines TRBV27 with TRBJ2-7, with 9 bases lining up with TRBD1. In germline, CDR1 is MNHEY, CDR2 SMNVEV (reference sequence). The J segment lost 2 bases and the V segment lost 5 bases, leaving 7 bases of the junction unmatched. There are 15 residues in the CDR3. As DNA, the CDR3 is TGTGCCAGCAGTCCCTGGGACAGGGCAACCTACGAGCAGTACTTC. Translated: CASSPWDRATYEQYF.

The chain employs TRBV4-1 and TRBJ2-3; D is possibly TRBD2 (6 bases). CDR1 and CDR2 (germline): MGHRA, YSYEKL. The germline V and J ends were trimmed by 8 bases and 5 bases, with 14 bases remaining between them. The CDR3 totals 13 residues. The CDR3 region has the DNA TGCGCCAGCGGCAGCGGGTCCCGAGATACGCAGTATTTT. Its translation is CASGSGSRDTQYF.

The J gene is TRBJ2-1, the V gene TRBV11-2, with D unclear. Germline-derived CDR1 and CDR2 are SGHAT and FQNNGV. The V gene lost 7 bases and the J gene lost 0 bases, with 7 bases spanning the gap. This CDR3 spans 13 amino acids. CDR3 nucleotides: TGTGCCAGCACCCAACCCTCCTACAATGAGCAGTTCTTC. Its translation: CASTQPSYNEQFF.

The chain employs TRBV3-1 and TRBJ2-1; D is undetermined. The CDR3 spans 15 residues. Trimming cost V 0 bases and J 4 bases, with 10 bases left between them. The V gene's germline CDR1 is LGHDT and CDR2 YNNKEL (reference sequence). The CDR3 DNA reads as TGTGCCAGCAGCCAAGATCAGGTGGGGTACAATGAGCAGTTCTTC. This translates into CASSQDQVGYNEQFF.